This entry describes one TCR beta chain. As yet, its antigen is unknown. This sample was included in a study of cytomegalovirus exposure and HLA in healthy donors. Points from the study as a whole: In an earlier analysis, about 87% or about 30%: the productive usage of most TCR beta V segments.

Per the germline V gene, CDR1 is MGHRA and CDR2 is YSYEKL. Unmatched junction bases numbered 4, after V lost 3 bases and J lost 6 bases. This CDR3 comprises 14 residues. PCR primers comprised 60 Vbeta and 13 Jbeta primers. The protocol was immunoSEQ multiplex PCR, while the TCRdb copy is restricted to in-frame clones and leaves out a portion. The profile shows 150,000 to 200,000 clones, approximately 81% of them singletons. The sequence was collected from a man younger than 35 in good health and CMV-seronegative. The V call is TRBV4-1, the J call TRBJ2-7, with 11 bases fitting TRBD2. The material sequenced was PBMCs. CDR3 nucleotide sequence: TGCGCCAGCAGCCATCCGGGACTAGCGGCCGAGCAGTACTTC. The encoded protein is CASSHPGLAAEQYF.